This T cell receptor beta chain stems from a study of cytomegalovirus exposure and HLA in healthy donors. Overall study: The platform used for the approximately 130 validation repertoires matched that of the roughly 670 first-cohort repertoires, a later analysis reported.

Details on this clone: Its cognate antigen is unknown.

Points from the study as a whole: The dataset shows that most TCR sequences were rare, while some public TCRs occurred in many donors.

The repertoire was sequenced with immunoSEQ multiplex PCR; TCRdb's copy has only in-frame clones and lacks some. This repertoire shows about 50,000 clones, 93% found once; its top ten account for about 1.5%. The receptor was isolated from a woman aged 18-29 years in good health and CMV-seropositive. The sequencing sample was made of PBMCs.

CDR3 protein: CASSVGKETGTGIGMAKNIQYF. As DNA, the CDR3 is TGTGCCAGCAGCGTAGGGAAAGAAACCGGGACAGGGATAGGTATGGCCAAAAACATTCAGTACTTC. The chain links TRBV9 to TRBJ2-4; 9 bases are a match to TRBD1. There are 22 residues in the CDR3. V shed 0 bases, J shed 1 base, and the junction held 20 bases outside the gene matches. The germline V gene encodes CDR1 SGDLS and CDR2 YYNGEE. Complete variable domain (other parts from reference TRBV9 and TRBJ2-4): DSGVTQTPKHLITATGQRVTLRCSPRSGDLSVYWYQQSLDQGLQFLIQYYNGEERAKGNILERFSAQQFPDLHSELNLSSLELGDSALYFCASSVGKETGTGIGMAKNIQYFGAGTRLSVL.